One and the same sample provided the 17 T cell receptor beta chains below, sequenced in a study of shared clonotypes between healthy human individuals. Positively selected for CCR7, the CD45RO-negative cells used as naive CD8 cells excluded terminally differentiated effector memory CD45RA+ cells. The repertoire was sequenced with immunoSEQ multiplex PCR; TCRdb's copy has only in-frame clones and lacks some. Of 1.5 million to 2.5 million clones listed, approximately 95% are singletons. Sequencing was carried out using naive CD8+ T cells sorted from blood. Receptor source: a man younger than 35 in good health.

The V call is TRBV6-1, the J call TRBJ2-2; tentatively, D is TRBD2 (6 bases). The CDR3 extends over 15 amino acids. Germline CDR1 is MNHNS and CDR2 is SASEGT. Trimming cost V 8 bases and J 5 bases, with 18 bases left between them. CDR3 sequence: CASWGTGVETGELFF. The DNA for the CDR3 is TGTGCCAGCTGGGGGACTGGGGTCGAGACCGGGGAGCTGTTTTTT.

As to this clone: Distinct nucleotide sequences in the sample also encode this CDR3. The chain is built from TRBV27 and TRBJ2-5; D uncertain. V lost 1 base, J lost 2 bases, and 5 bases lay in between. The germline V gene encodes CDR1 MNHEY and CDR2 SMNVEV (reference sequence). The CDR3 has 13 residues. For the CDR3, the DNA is TGTGCCAGCAGTTTATGGGGTCAAGAGACCCAGTACTTC. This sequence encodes CASSLWGQETQYF.

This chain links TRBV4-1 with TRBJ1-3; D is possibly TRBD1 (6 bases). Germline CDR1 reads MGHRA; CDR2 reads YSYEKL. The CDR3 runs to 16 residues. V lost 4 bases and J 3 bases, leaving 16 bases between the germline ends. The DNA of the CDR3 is TGCGCCAGCAGCCCTAGAACGGGGGCATATGGAAACACCATATATTTT. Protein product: CASSPRTGAYGNTIYF.

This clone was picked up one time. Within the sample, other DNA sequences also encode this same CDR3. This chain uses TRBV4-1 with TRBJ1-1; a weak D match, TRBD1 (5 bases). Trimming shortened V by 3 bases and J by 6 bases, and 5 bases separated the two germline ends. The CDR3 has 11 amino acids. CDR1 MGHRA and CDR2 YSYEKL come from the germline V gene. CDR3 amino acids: CASSQGPEAFF. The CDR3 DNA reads TGCGCCAGCAGCCAGGGACCTGAAGCTTTCTTT.

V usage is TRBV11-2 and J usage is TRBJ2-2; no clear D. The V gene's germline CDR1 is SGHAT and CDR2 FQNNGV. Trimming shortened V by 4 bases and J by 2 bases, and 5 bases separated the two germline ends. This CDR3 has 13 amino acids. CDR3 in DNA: TGTGCCAGCAGCTCCATTAACACCGGGGAGCTGTTTTTT. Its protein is CASSSINTGELFF.

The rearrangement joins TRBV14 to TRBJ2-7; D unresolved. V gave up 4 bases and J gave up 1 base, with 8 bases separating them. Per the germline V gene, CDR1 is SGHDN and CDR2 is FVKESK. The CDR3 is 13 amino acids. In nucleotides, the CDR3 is TGTGCCAGCAGCCTAAGAACATCCTACGAGCAGTACTTC. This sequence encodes CASSLRTSYEQYF.

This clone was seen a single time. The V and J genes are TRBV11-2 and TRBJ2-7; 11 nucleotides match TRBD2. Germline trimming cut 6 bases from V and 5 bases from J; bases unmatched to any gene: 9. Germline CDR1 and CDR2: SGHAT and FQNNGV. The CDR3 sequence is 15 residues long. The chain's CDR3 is CASSPRGTSGNEQYF. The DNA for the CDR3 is TGTGCCAGCAGTCCAAGAGGGACTAGCGGAAACGAGCAGTACTTC.

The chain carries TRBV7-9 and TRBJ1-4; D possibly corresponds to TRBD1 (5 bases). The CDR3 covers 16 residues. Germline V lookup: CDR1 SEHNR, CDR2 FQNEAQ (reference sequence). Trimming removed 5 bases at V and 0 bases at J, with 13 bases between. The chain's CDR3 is CASSSRDAATNEKLFF. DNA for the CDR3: TGTGCCAGCAGCAGCCGGGACGCCGCAACTAATGAAAAACTGTTTTTT.

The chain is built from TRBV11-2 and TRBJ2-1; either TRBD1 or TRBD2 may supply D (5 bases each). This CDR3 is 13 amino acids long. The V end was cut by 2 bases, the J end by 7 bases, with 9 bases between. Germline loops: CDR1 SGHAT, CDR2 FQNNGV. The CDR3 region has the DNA TGTGCCAGCAGCTTAAGAGGGGCGAATGAGCAGTTCTTC. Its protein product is CASSLRGANEQFF. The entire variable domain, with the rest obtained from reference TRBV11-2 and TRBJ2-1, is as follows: EAGVAQSPRYKIIEKRQSVAFWCNPISGHATLYWYQQILGQGPKLLIQFQNNGVVDDSQLPKDRFSAERLKGVDSTLKIQPAKLEDSAVYLCASSLRGANEQFFGPGTRLTVL.

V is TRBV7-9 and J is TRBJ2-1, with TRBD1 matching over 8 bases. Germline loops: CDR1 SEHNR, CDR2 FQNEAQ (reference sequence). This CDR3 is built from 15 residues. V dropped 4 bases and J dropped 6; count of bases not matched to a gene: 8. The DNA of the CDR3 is TGTGCCAGCAGCTCCTCGGGGACAGGCGGCAATGAGCAGTTCTTC. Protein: CASSSSGTGGNEQFF.

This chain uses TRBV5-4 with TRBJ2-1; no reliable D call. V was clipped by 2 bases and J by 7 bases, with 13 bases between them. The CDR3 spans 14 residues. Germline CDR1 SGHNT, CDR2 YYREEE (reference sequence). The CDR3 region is CASSLSSVGNEQFF. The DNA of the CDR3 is TGTGCCAGCAGCTTATCCTCAGTCGGTAATGAGCAGTTCTTC.

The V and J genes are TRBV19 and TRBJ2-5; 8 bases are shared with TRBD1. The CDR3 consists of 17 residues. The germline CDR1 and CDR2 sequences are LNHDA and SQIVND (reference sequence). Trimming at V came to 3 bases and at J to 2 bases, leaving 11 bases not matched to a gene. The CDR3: CASSIQGARAKQETQYF. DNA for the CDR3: TGTGCCAGTAGTATTCAGGGGGCGCGGGCCAAACAAGAGACCCAGTACTTC.

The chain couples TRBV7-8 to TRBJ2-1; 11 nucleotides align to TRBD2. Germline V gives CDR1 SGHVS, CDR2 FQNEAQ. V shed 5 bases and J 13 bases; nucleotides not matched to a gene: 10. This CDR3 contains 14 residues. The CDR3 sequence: CASSTPGTSGLQFF. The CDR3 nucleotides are TGTGCCAGCAGCACACCCGGGACTAGCGGTCTTCAGTTCTTC.

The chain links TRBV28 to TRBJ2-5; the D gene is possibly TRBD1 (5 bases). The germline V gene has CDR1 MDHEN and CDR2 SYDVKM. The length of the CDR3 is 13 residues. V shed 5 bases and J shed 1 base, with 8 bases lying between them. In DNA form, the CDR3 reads TGTGCCAGCAGTGGGGCAGTCCAAGAGACCCAGTACTTC. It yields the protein CASSGAVQETQYF. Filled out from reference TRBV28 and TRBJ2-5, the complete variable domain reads DVKVTQSSRYLVKRTGEKVFLECVQDMDHENMFWYRQDPGLGLRLIYFSYDVKMKEKGDIPEGYSVSREKKERFSLILESASTNQTSMYLCASSGAVQETQYFGPGTRLLVL.

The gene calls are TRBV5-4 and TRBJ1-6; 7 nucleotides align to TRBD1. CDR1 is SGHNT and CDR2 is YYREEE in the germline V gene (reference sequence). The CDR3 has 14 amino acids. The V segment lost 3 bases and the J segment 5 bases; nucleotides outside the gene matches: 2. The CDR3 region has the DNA TGTGCCAGCAGCTCGGGACAGAATAATTCACCCCTCCACTTT. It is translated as CASSSGQNNSPLHF. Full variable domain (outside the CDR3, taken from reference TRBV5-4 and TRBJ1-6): ETGVTQSPTHLIKTRGQQVTLRCSSQSGHNTVSWYQQALGQGPQFIFQYYREEENGRGNFPPRFSGLQFPNYSSELNVNALELDDSALYLCASSSGQNNSPLHFGNGTRLTVT.

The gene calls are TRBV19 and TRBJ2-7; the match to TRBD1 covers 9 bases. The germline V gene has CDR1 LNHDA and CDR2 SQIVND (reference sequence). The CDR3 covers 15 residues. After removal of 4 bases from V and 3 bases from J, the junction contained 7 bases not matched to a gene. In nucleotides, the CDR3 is TGTGCCAGTAGTAGGGGACAGGGTGGAGGCTACGAGCAGTACTTC. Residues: CASSRGQGGGYEQYF.

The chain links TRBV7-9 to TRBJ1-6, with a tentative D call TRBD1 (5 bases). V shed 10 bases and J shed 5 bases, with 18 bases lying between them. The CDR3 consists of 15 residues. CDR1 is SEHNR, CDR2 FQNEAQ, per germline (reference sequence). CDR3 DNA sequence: TGTGCCACCGGGGGTGGGGGAACTAATAATTCACCCCTCCACTTT. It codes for CATGGGGTNNSPLHF.